This T cell receptor (beta chain) was obtained from a study of human T cells and chemical hapten exposure. Study details: The study lasted around 24 weeks, and patients were dosed weekly with diphenylcyclopropenone on the scalp throughout.

MiXCR, run by TCRdb on the RACE reads, gives a single entry per CDR3 protein. The data contain tens of thousands of distinct CDR3 sequences, 9.4% of them singletons. Study-wide points: The study found that DPC sensitization did not change TCRs above 1 in 1000 frequency.

This clonotype was seen ten or more times. What it recognizes is unknown. Time point meaning: pre-sensitization, week 0. Treatment denoted: therapeutic diphenylcyclopropenone sensitization with weekly scalp DPC. There are 12 residues in the CDR3. CDR1 and CDR2 from the germline V gene are MNHEY and SVGAGI. V lost 10 bases, J lost 8 bases, and 17 bases lay in between. The receptor was derived from a woman aged 40 to 50 with alopecia areata. Some clones in this sample may be carry-over from other donors' samples. J is TRBJ1-2 and V is TRBV6-5; D may be TRBD1 (5 bases). The sample in question was whole blood, obtained in connection with sensitization to the hapten diphenylcyclopropenone (DPC). CDR3 sequence reads: CATHPGLGGYTF. The CDR3 nucleotides read TGTGCCACCCACCCAGGGTTAGGAGGCTACACCTTC.